Listed below are T cell receptor beta chains from one sample, sequenced in a study of OX40 agonist ivuxolimab in advanced cancers. Some clones are missing from TCRdb's copy, which holds only in-frame ones; the method was immunoSEQ multiplex PCR. The sample has under 85,000 clones; 94% are singletons. The sample consisted of CD4+ or CD8+ T cells sorted from blood, taken in a trial of the OX40 agonist ivuxolimab. These receptors were taken from an adult with an advanced solid tumor such as melanoma, head and neck, liver or kidney cancer. The CDR3 runs from the conserved cysteine through the conserved F or W. The order of the fields is J gene, CDR3 length, D gene, clone size, V gene, CDR3 protein, CDR3 DNA. D genes are given only for firm matches. Size is omitted from some rows. Given values are once, few, many or a class for expanded clones.

J gene: TRBJ1-2
CDR3 length: 13
D gene: NA
clone size: NA
V gene: TRBV7-9
CDR3 protein: CASSDQGAYGYTF
CDR3 DNA: TGTGCCAGCAGCGATCAGGGTGCTTATGGCTACACCTTC

J gene: TRBJ2-7
CDR3 length: 15
D gene: NA
clone size: NA
V gene: TRBV7-3
CDR3 protein: CASSLTRGRPHEQYF
CDR3 DNA: TGTGCCAGCAGCTTAACTAGGGGCAGGCCCCACGAGCAGTACTTC

J gene: TRBJ2-5
CDR3 length: 13
D gene: NA
clone size: NA
V gene: TRBV28
CDR3 protein: CASSFVGTETQYF
CDR3 DNA: TGTGCCAGCAGTTTTGTGGGGACGGAGACCCAGTACTTC

J gene: TRBJ2-7
CDR3 length: 14
D gene: TRBD2
clone size: NA
V gene: TRBV11-2
CDR3 protein: CASSPGGEGYEQYF
CDR3 DNA: TGTGCCAGCAGCCCGGGGGGGGAGGGGTACGAGCAGTACTTC

J gene: TRBJ2-5
CDR3 length: 17
D gene: TRBD2
clone size: NA
V gene: TRBV28
CDR3 protein: CASSYVRSGRASETQYF
CDR3 DNA: TGTGCCAGCAGTTATGTCCGGAGCGGGAGGGCCTCCGAGACCCAGTACTTC

J gene: TRBJ1-1
CDR3 length: 13
D gene: NA
clone size: few
V gene: TRBV27
CDR3 protein: CASMTGSHTEAFF
CDR3 DNA: TGTGCCAGCATGACAGGATCGCACACTGAAGCTTTCTTT

J gene: TRBJ1-1
CDR3 length: 12
D gene: NA
clone size: NA
V gene: TRBV5-1
CDR3 protein: CASSLNDAEAFF
CDR3 DNA: TGCGCCAGCAGCTTGAACGACGCTGAAGCTTTCTTT

J gene: TRBJ2-5
CDR3 length: 15
D gene: NA
clone size: NA
V gene: TRBV11-2
CDR3 protein: CASSLDSGVEETQYF
CDR3 DNA: TGTGCCAGCAGCTTAGATTCAGGGGTGGAAGAGACCCAGTACTTC

J gene: TRBJ2-5
CDR3 length: 12
D gene: TRBD1
clone size: NA
V gene: TRBV29-1
CDR3 protein: CSVVEGARTQYF
CDR3 DNA: TGCAGCGTTGTTGAGGGGGCAAGGACCCAGTACTTC

J gene: TRBJ1-3
CDR3 length: 15
D gene: NA
clone size: NA
V gene: TRBV6-1
CDR3 protein: CASSEAIAAGNTIYF
CDR3 DNA: TGTGCCAGCAGTGAAGCGATTGCCGCTGGAAACACCATATATTTT

J gene: TRBJ1-5
CDR3 length: 15
D gene: TRBD1
clone size: NA
V gene: TRBV28
CDR3 protein: CASSLSQGGNQPQHF
CDR3 DNA: TGTGCCAGCAGTTTGAGCCAGGGGGGGAATCAGCCCCAGCATTTT

J gene: TRBJ2-7
CDR3 length: 14
D gene: TRBD1
clone size: NA
V gene: TRBV19
CDR3 protein: CATAPGQVSYEQYF
CDR3 DNA: TGTGCCACCGCTCCGGGACAGGTCTCCTACGAGCAGTACTTC

J gene: TRBJ1-2
CDR3 length: 13
D gene: NA
clone size: NA
V gene: TRBV27
CDR3 protein: CASSYGPNYGYTF
CDR3 DNA: TGTGCCAGCAGTTACGGCCCTAACTATGGCTACACCTTC

J gene: TRBJ2-1
CDR3 length: 14
D gene: NA
clone size: NA
V gene: TRBV7-9
CDR3 protein: CASSFGLIDNEQFF
CDR3 DNA: TGTGCCAGCAGCTTCGGACTGATAGACAATGAGCAGTTCTTC

J gene: TRBJ2-5
CDR3 length: 15
D gene: NA
clone size: NA
V gene: TRBV12-5
CDR3 protein: CASGLVLKGQETQYF
CDR3 DNA: TGTGCTAGTGGTTTGGTACTGAAAGGACAAGAGACCCAGTACTTC

J gene: TRBJ2-2
CDR3 length: 16
D gene: NA
clone size: NA
V gene: TRBV27
CDR3 protein: CASSFWGPVGAGELFF
CDR3 DNA: TGTGCCAGCAGTTTTTGGGGACCGGTGGGAGCCGGGGAGCTGTTTTTT

J gene: TRBJ2-7
CDR3 length: 12
D gene: NA
clone size: NA
V gene: TRBV5-1
CDR3 protein: CASSLSSYEQYF
CDR3 DNA: TGCGCCAGCAGCTTGTCATCATACGAGCAGTACTTC

J gene: TRBJ1-1
CDR3 length: 12
D gene: NA
clone size: NA
V gene: TRBV19
CDR3 protein: CASRALVSEAFF
CDR3 DNA: TGTGCCAGTCGCGCCTTAGTGAGCGAAGCTTTCTTT

J gene: TRBJ2-1
CDR3 length: 15
D gene: NA
clone size: NA
V gene: TRBV28
CDR3 protein: CASSLSVQGRSEQFF
CDR3 DNA: TGTGCCAGCAGTTTAAGTGTACAGGGGAGGAGTGAGCAGTTCTTC

J gene: TRBJ1-3
CDR3 length: 13
D gene: NA
clone size: once
V gene: TRBV7-6
CDR3 protein: CASSEHSGNTIHF
CDR3 DNA: TGTGCCAGCAGCGAGCACTCTGGAAACACCATACATTTT

J gene: TRBJ2-7
CDR3 length: 14
D gene: TRBD2
clone size: NA
V gene: TRBV7-2
CDR3 protein: CASSAGTRSYEQYF
CDR3 DNA: TGTGCCAGCAGCGCCGGGACTAGGTCCTACGAGCAGTACTTC

J gene: TRBJ2-2
CDR3 length: 11
D gene: NA
clone size: NA
V gene: TRBV5-4
CDR3 protein: CASSTSGELFF
CDR3 DNA: TGTGCCAGCAGCACATCCGGGGAGCTGTTTTTT

J gene: TRBJ2-2
CDR3 length: 19
D gene: TRBD2
clone size: once
V gene: TRBV9
CDR3 protein: CASSSRASGRENTTGELFF
CDR3 DNA: TGTGCCAGCAGCTCCCGGGCTAGCGGGAGGGAGAATACGACCGGGGAGCTGTTTTTT

J gene: TRBJ2-7
CDR3 length: 18
D gene: NA
clone size: NA
V gene: TRBV28
CDR3 protein: CASSLLTPGAGNGYEQYF
CDR3 DNA: TGTGCCAGCAGCCTCCTCACCCCAGGGGCGGGGAACGGCTACGAGCAGTACTTC

J gene: TRBJ2-4
CDR3 length: 16
D gene: TRBD1
clone size: NA
V gene: TRBV6-4
CDR3 protein: CASSDGTGYPKNIQYF
CDR3 DNA: TGTGCCAGCAGTGACGGGACAGGGTATCCCAAAAACATTCAGTACTTC

J gene: TRBJ2-5
CDR3 length: 12
D gene: TRBD1
clone size: NA
V gene: TRBV27
CDR3 protein: CASSTGGETQYF
CDR3 DNA: TGTGCCAGCAGCACAGGGGGCGAGACCCAGTACTTC

J gene: TRBJ1-1
CDR3 length: 14
D gene: NA
clone size: NA
V gene: TRBV7-6
CDR3 protein: CASSPSGGNTEAFF
CDR3 DNA: TGTGCCAGCAGCCCCTCGGGCGGGAACACTGAAGCTTTCTTT

J gene: TRBJ2-2
CDR3 length: 18
D gene: NA
clone size: NA
V gene: TRBV27
CDR3 protein: CASSLLASIAANTGELFF
CDR3 DNA: TGTGCCAGCAGTTTATTGGCGTCAATCGCCGCGAACACCGGGGAGCTGTTTTTT

J gene: TRBJ2-2
CDR3 length: 18
D gene: TRBD2
clone size: NA
V gene: TRBV7-9
CDR3 protein: CASSLNLAGLPDTGELFF
CDR3 DNA: TGTGCCAGCAGCTTAAATCTAGCGGGACTCCCGGACACCGGGGAGCTGTTTTTT

J gene: TRBJ2-7
CDR3 length: 12
D gene: NA
clone size: NA
V gene: TRBV19
CDR3 protein: CASSAPGLEQYF
CDR3 DNA: TGTGCCAGTAGTGCGCCTGGGCTCGAGCAGTACTTC

J gene: TRBJ2-3
CDR3 length: 14
D gene: NA
clone size: NA
V gene: TRBV9
CDR3 protein: CASSPPSRSQTQYF
CDR3 DNA: TGTGCCAGCAGCCCCCCCTCCCGGTCCCAGACGCAGTATTTT

J gene: TRBJ2-3
CDR3 length: 22
D gene: TRBD2
clone size: NA
V gene: TRBV10-3
CDR3 protein: CAISATWDTRTSGGTSTDTQYF
CDR3 DNA: TGTGCCATCAGTGCAACCTGGGACACCCGGACTAGCGGAGGGACTAGCACAGATACGCAGTATTTT

J gene: TRBJ1-2
CDR3 length: 14
D gene: NA
clone size: NA
V gene: TRBV5-6
CDR3 protein: CASSLGRLNYGYTF
CDR3 DNA: TGTGCCAGCAGCTTAGGCAGGTTAAACTATGGCTACACCTTC

J gene: TRBJ1-2
CDR3 length: 13
D gene: NA
clone size: NA
V gene: TRBV2
CDR3 protein: CARKAPGNYGYTF
CDR3 DNA: TGTGCCAGAAAGGCCCCTGGGAACTATGGCTACACCTTC

J gene: TRBJ2-5
CDR3 length: 17
D gene: TRBD2
clone size: NA
V gene: TRBV5-6
CDR3 protein: CASSVDGFGLAEETQYF
CDR3 DNA: TGTGCCAGCAGCGTGGACGGGTTCGGACTAGCGGAAGAGACCCAGTACTTC

J gene: TRBJ2-1
CDR3 length: 12
D gene: NA
clone size: once
V gene: TRBV30
CDR3 protein: CASSRARREQFF
CDR3 DNA: TGTGCCTCGTCGCGGGCGCGGCGGGAGCAGTTCTTC

J gene: TRBJ2-3
CDR3 length: 16
D gene: TRBD2
clone size: NA
V gene: TRBV11-3
CDR3 protein: CASSLYWREGTDTQYF
CDR3 DNA: TGTGCCAGCAGCTTATACTGGCGGGAGGGCACAGATACGCAGTATTTT

J gene: TRBJ1-2
CDR3 length: 15
D gene: NA
clone size: NA
V gene: TRBV5-6
CDR3 protein: CASSLTGTPNYGYTF
CDR3 DNA: TGTGCCAGCAGCCTGACCGGGACACCTAACTATGGCTACACCTTC

J gene: TRBJ1-6
CDR3 length: 17
D gene: NA
clone size: NA
V gene: TRBV7-9
CDR3 protein: CASSLASGRSYNSPLHF
CDR3 DNA: TGTGCCAGCAGCTTAGCGTCAGGGCGCTCCTATAATTCACCCCTCCACTTT

J gene: TRBJ2-1
CDR3 length: 14
D gene: TRBD1
clone size: once
V gene: TRBV7-2
CDR3 protein: CAIPSGTGFNEQFF
CDR3 DNA: TGTGCCATCCCATCCGGGACAGGGTTCAATGAGCAGTTCTTC

J gene: TRBJ1-2
CDR3 length: 14
D gene: NA
clone size: NA
V gene: TRBV9
CDR3 protein: CASSPRRSNYGYTF
CDR3 DNA: TGTGCCAGCAGCCCTCGGCGGTCTAACTATGGCTACACCTTC

J gene: TRBJ2-3
CDR3 length: 14
D gene: NA
clone size: NA
V gene: TRBV19
CDR3 protein: CASSILDATDTQYF
CDR3 DNA: TGTGCCAGTAGTATATTGGACGCCACAGATACGCAGTATTTT

J gene: TRBJ2-2
CDR3 length: 15
D gene: NA
clone size: NA
V gene: TRBV13
CDR3 protein: CASSLVGGPSGELFF
CDR3 DNA: TGTGCCAGCAGCTTAGTCGGGGGCCCTTCCGGGGAGCTGTTTTTT

J gene: TRBJ2-3
CDR3 length: 11
D gene: NA
clone size: NA
V gene: TRBV27
CDR3 protein: CASRTTDTQYF
CDR3 DNA: TGTGCCAGCAGAACCACAGATACGCAGTATTTT

J gene: TRBJ1-1
CDR3 length: 19
D gene: TRBD1
clone size: NA
V gene: TRBV19
CDR3 protein: CASSISGQGLPVEGTEAFF
CDR3 DNA: TGTGCCAGTAGTATATCTGGACAGGGTCTACCCGTCGAGGGCACTGAAGCTTTCTTT

J gene: TRBJ2-7
CDR3 length: 15
D gene: TRBD2
clone size: NA
V gene: TRBV27
CDR3 protein: CASSLELAGAREQYF
CDR3 DNA: TGTGCCAGCAGTTTAGAACTAGCGGGAGCGAGGGAGCAGTACTTC